These 17 T cell receptor beta chains came from one sample sequenced in a study of technical replicates of blood from several donors. Sequenced by immunoSEQ multiplex PCR; TCRdb stores in-frame clones only, minus some. Of around 89,000 clones in the sample, around 95% were seen once. The material sequenced was T cells isolated from PBMCs. All receptors derive from a human donor in good health.

The rearrangement joins TRBV27 to TRBJ1-2; 10 nucleotides align to TRBD1. V gave up 1 base and J gave up 8 bases; unmatched junction bases: 4. The germline V gene has CDR1 MNHEY and CDR2 SMNVEV (reference sequence). The CDR3 loop spans 14 amino acids. This chain's CDR3 is CASSLFGQGGGYTF. DNA of the CDR3: TGTGCCAGCAGTTTATTCGGACAGGGGGGAGGCTACACCTTC.

The chain recombines TRBV6-5 with TRBJ1-1; D gene ambiguous. The CDR3 consists of 14 residues. Trimming took 2 bases from V and 0 from J, leaving 7 bases between them. Germline-derived CDR1 and CDR2 are MNHEY and SVGAGI. CDR3 in amino acids: CASSYGRMNTEAFF. DNA for the CDR3: TGTGCCAGCAGTTACGGGAGAATGAACACTGAAGCTTTCTTT.

The chain combines TRBV6-4 with TRBJ2-1; 7 nucleotides agree with TRBD2. The germline CDR1 and CDR2 sequences are MRHNA and SNTAGT. Unmatched junction bases numbered 12, after V lost 2 bases and J lost 5 bases. The CDR3 runs to 17 residues. CDR3 nucleotide sequence: TGTGCCAGCAGTGACACCCGTTGGGGAGGGCGGGACAATGAGCAGTTCTTC. Residues: CASSDTRWGGRDNEQFF.

V gene TRBV12-5 combines with J gene TRBJ2-2, with 10 bases lining up with TRBD1. The V and J ends lost 9 bases and 6 bases, in that order; junction bases with no gene match: 10. The CDR3 is made up of 15 amino acids. The germline CDR1 and CDR2 sequences are LGHNT and FRNRAP. This chain's CDR3 is CASQSPGTGAGELFF. DNA for the CDR3: TGTGCTAGCCAATCTCCCGGGACAGGGGCCGGGGAGCTGTTTTTT.

V and J are TRBV6-1 and TRBJ2-3; D is possibly TRBD2 (5 bases). In germline, CDR1 is MNHNS, CDR2 SASEGT. The V end was cut by 2 bases, the J end by 2 bases, with 11 bases between. CDR3 length equals 15 residues. CDR3 residues: CASSEMVASTDTQYF. CDR3 sequence (DNA): TGTGCCAGCAGTGAAATGGTAGCGTCCACAGATACGCAGTATTTT.

J is TRBJ1-5 and V is TRBV6-1, with a possible D match to TRBD1 (6 bases). Germline CDR1 and CDR2: MNHNS and SASEGT. V lost 1 base and J 7 bases, leaving 11 bases between the germline ends. The CDR3 is 14 amino acids. The CDR3 region is CASSEGGGRQPQHF. CDR3 sequence (DNA): TGTGCCAGCAGTGAAGGGGGGGGGCGGCAGCCCCAGCATTTT.

The chain joins TRBV27 to TRBJ1-1; 7 bases are a match to TRBD1. Per germline, CDR1 MNHEY and CDR2 SMNVEV (reference sequence). This CDR3 has 17 residues. V dropped 8 bases and J dropped 1; count of bases not matched to a gene: 16. CDR3 loop: CASSQNRGRGWNTEAFF. CDR3 coding DNA: TGTGCCAGCTCCCAAAACAGGGGCCGCGGCTGGAACACTGAAGCTTTCTTT.

V is TRBV21-1 and J is TRBJ2-1; the table assigns TRBD2, which was not confirmed against the DNA. TRBV21-1 is a pseudogene. There are 15 residues in the CDR3. CDR3 sequence: CASTPGLAGGNEQFF. The DNA of the CDR3 is TGTGCCAGCACCCCGGGACTAGCGGGCGGCAATGAGCAGTTCTTC.

This clone was picked up a small number of times. The chain carries TRBV5-1 and TRBJ1-5; 8 nucleotides match TRBD1. CDR1 is SGHRS, CDR2 YFSETQ, per germline. This CDR3 is 15 amino acids long. Trimming took 3 bases from V and 5 from J; bases not matched to a gene: 7. This chain's CDR3 is CASSWTGLRDQPQHF. CDR3 coding DNA: TGCGCCAGCAGCTGGACAGGGCTTCGAGATCAGCCCCAGCATTTT. Supplemented by reference TRBV5-1 and TRBJ1-5, the full variable domain reads KAGVTQTPRYLIKTRGQQVTLSCSPISGHRSVSWYQQTPGQGLQFLFEYFSETQRNKGNFPGRFSGRQFSNSRSEMNVSTLELGDSALYLCASSWTGLRDQPQHFGDGTRLSIL.

This sequence joins TRBV29-1 and TRBJ2-7, with D possibly being TRBD2 (6 bases). Deletions cut 4 bases from V and 0 bases from J, with 13 bases between. Germline CDR1 and CDR2: SQVTM and ANQGSEA. The CDR3 has 14 amino acids. CDR3 in amino acids: CSVVGRDRSYEQYF. DNA of the CDR3: TGCAGCGTTGTAGGGCGGGATCGCTCCTACGAGCAGTACTTC.

J is TRBJ1-5 and V is TRBV19; 11 bases are shared with TRBD1. Trimming at V came to 3 bases and at J to 2 bases, leaving 15 bases not matched to a gene. In germline, CDR1 is LNHDA, CDR2 SQIVND (reference sequence). This CDR3 has 20 residues. The CDR3, as DNA: TGTGCCAGTAGTATGGTTCCGGGACAGGGGGATTTGCCGGGCAATCAGCCCCAGCATTTT. Amino acids: CASSMVPGQGDLPGNQPQHF.

A single count supports this clone. The chain combines TRBV28 with TRBJ2-1, with 8 bases that match TRBD2. CDR3 length equals 15 residues. Looked up from germline, CDR1 is MDHEN and CDR2 is SYDVKM. Trimming at V came to 5 bases and at J to 4 bases, leaving 7 bases not matched to a gene. The CDR3 loop is CASSTPGLDYNEQFF. The CDR3 DNA is TGTGCCAGCAGTACCCCGGGACTAGATTACAATGAGCAGTTCTTC. Looking up the rest from reference TRBV28 and TRBJ2-1 gives the full variable domain: DVKVTQSSRYLVKRTGEKVFLECVQDMDHENMFWYRQDPGLGLRLIYFSYDVKMKEKGDIPEGYSVSREKKERFSLILESASTNQTSMYLCASSTPGLDYNEQFFGPGTRLTVL.

The chain recombines TRBV28 with TRBJ2-1, with 14 bases aligning to TRBD2. Unmatched junction bases numbered 8, after V lost 2 bases and J lost 8 bases. The CDR3 length is 17 residues. Germline V lookup: CDR1 MDHEN, CDR2 SYDVKM. CDR3: CASSLAPGTSGSDEQFF. The CDR3 DNA reads TGTGCCAGCAGTTTAGCGCCCGGGACTAGCGGGAGCGATGAGCAGTTCTTC.

The rearrangement uses TRBV19 and TRBJ1-2; D possibly corresponds to TRBD1 (6 bases). This CDR3 has 15 residues. Germline V gives CDR1 LNHDA, CDR2 SQIVND (reference sequence). The V end lost 4 bases, the J end lost 7 bases, and 19 bases lay between the germline ends. The CDR3 is CASSTHREGGSGYTF. The CDR3 DNA follows: TGTGCCAGTAGTACGCACCGGGAGGGGGGATCTGGCTACACCTTC.

The genes are TRBV25-1 and TRBJ1-1; D ambiguous. The V gene's germline CDR1 is MGHDK and CDR2 SYGVNS. The V end was cut by 4 bases, the J end by 2 bases, with 8 bases between. The CDR3 is 13 amino acids. CDR3 DNA sequence: TGTGCCAGCAGTGTAACGGTTAACACTGAAGCTTTCTTT. It specifies CASSVTVNTEAFF. Full variable domain (rest looked up from reference TRBV25-1 and TRBJ1-1): EADIYQTPRYLVIGTGKKITLECSQTMGHDKMYWYQQDPGMELHLIHYSYGVNSTEKGDLSSESTVSRIRTEHFPLTLESARPSHTSQYLCASSVTVNTEAFFGQGTRLTVV.

V and J are TRBV11-2 and TRBJ1-1; D perhaps matches TRBD1 (5 bases). The CDR3 totals 14 residues. Trimming left V 3 bases short and J 8 bases short, with 16 bases between. Germline V CDR1 and CDR2: SGHAT, FQNNGV. The CDR3 loop reads CASSFQGTRLEAFF. The DNA for the CDR3 is TGTGCCAGCAGCTTTCAGGGTACCCGGTTGGAAGCTTTCTTT. Full variable domain (rest looked up from reference TRBV11-2 and TRBJ1-1): EAGVAQSPRYKIIEKRQSVAFWCNPISGHATLYWYQQILGQGPKLLIQFQNNGVVDDSQLPKDRFSAERLKGVDSTLKIQPAKLEDSAVYLCASSFQGTRLEAFFGQGTRLTVV.

There are a few counts of this clone. The chain carries TRBV30 and TRBJ1-3; possibly TRBD1 for D (6 bases). The CDR3 has 15 residues. The V gene lost 4 bases and the J gene lost 2 bases, with 15 bases spanning the gap. Germline values: CDR1 GTSNPN, CDR2 SVGIG (reference sequence). The CDR3 is CAWTTGHGTGNTIYF. In DNA form, the CDR3 reads TGTGCCTGGACAACAGGGCATGGGACTGGAAACACCATATATTTT. The variable domain in full, completed from reference TRBV30 and TRBJ1-3, reads SQTIHQWPATLVQPVGSPLSLECTVEGTSNPNLYWYRQAAGRGLQLLFYSVGIGQISSEVPQNLSASRPQDRQFILSSKKLLLSDSGFYLCAWTTGHGTGNTIYFGEGSWLTVV.